A single sample gave rise to the 21 T cell receptor beta chains below, sequenced in a study of blood T cell repertoires in COVID-19. Data came from immunoSEQ multiplex PCR; TCRdb stores just in-frame clones and leaves some out. The data contain approximately 200,000 clones, 70% to 85% of them singletons. The sequenced sample was PBMCs or T cells enriched from blood (not recorded which). Receptors originate from a man in his sixties who had recovered from COVID-19.

The chain employs TRBV9 and TRBJ1-2; no firm D call. The CDR3 is made up of 15 amino acids. Germline CDR1 is SGDLS and CDR2 is YYNGEE. V was shortened by 4 bases and J by 5 bases, with 18 bases between the two germline ends. CDR3 coding DNA: TGTGCCAGCAGCCCGCTTGATCTTTTGGAGTATGGCTACACCTTC. The encoded protein is CASSPLDLLEYGYTF.

This chain connects TRBV5-1 to TRBJ2-5; D not certain. The germline CDR1 and CDR2 sequences are SGHRS and YFSETQ. The CDR3 totals 16 residues. Trimming took 0 bases from V and 1 from J, leaving 13 bases between them. In nucleotides, the CDR3 is TGCGCCAGCAGCTTGGCCGTCAGTTCAACCCAAGAGACCCAGTACTTC. This gives the protein CASSLAVSSTQETQYF.

To note about this clone: Other DNA sequences in this sample translate to the same CDR3. V is TRBV14 and J is TRBJ1-6, with unresolved D. Trimming stripped 4 bases from V and 3 bases from J, with 4 bases between. The V gene's germline CDR1 is SGHDN and CDR2 FVKESK. The CDR3 has 13 residues. DNA for the CDR3: TGTGCCAGCAGCCGCGACTATAATTCACCCCTCCACTTT. It yields the protein CASSRDYNSPLHF.

The V call is TRBV18, the J call TRBJ1-1; TRBD1 matches at 10 bases. Per the germline V gene, CDR1 is KGHSH and CDR2 is LQKENI. With V trimmed by 3 bases and J by 0 bases, 7 bases remained unmatched. This CDR3 comprises 17 residues. The CDR3 loop reads CASSPSGQGGMNTEAFF. CDR3 coding DNA: TGTGCCAGCTCACCGTCTGGACAGGGGGGGATGAACACTGAAGCTTTCTTT.

The chain has TRBV19 and TRBJ1-1; 8 nucleotides align to TRBD1. The J segment lost 5 bases and the V segment lost 5 bases, leaving 7 bases of the junction unmatched. Germline values: CDR1 LNHDA, CDR2 SQIVND (reference sequence). CDR3 size: 14 residues. CDR3 sequence: CASSAWTGRTEAFF. CDR3 sequence (DNA): TGTGCCAGTAGTGCATGGACAGGGAGGACTGAAGCTTTCTTT.

V gene TRBV19 combines with J gene TRBJ1-2; TRBD1 aligns across 9 bases. The CDR3 length is 16 residues. CDR1 and CDR2 (germline): LNHDA, SQIVND (reference sequence). V trimming: 4 bases; J trimming: 5 bases; junction bases outside the gene matches: 11. The CDR3 DNA sequence: TGTGCCAGTAGTACTCTACCGGGACAGGGAGGTTATGGCTACACCTTC. This codes for CASSTLPGQGGYGYTF.

This clone has a handful of counts. V usage is TRBV29-1 and J usage is TRBJ1-1, with 7 bases fitting TRBD1. The germline V gene encodes CDR1 SQVTM and CDR2 ANQGSEA. J gave up 4 bases and V 4 bases, and 3 bases lay outside the gene matches. The CDR3 runs to 12 residues. The CDR3 region has the DNA TGCAGCGTTGCCGGGACAGTCACTGAAGCTTTCTTT. It translates to CSVAGTVTEAFF. The variable domain in full, with the rest retrieved from reference TRBV29-1 and TRBJ1-1, is SAVISQKPSRDICQRGTSLTIQCQVDSQVTMMFWYRQQPGQSLTLIATANQGSEATYESGFVIDKFPISRPNLTFSTLTVSNMSPEDSSIYLCSVAGTVTEAFFGQGTRLTVV.

This rearrangement joins TRBV5-8 to TRBJ1-6; 8 bases align to TRBD1. The germline gives CDR1 SGHTS, CDR2 YDEGEE. The CDR3 length is 13 residues. The junction had 6 bases not matched to a gene; V was cut back by 7 bases and J by 9 bases. The CDR3 nucleotides are TGTGCCAGCCGCGGACAGGGTTTTTCACCCCTCCACTTT. It specifies CASRGQGFSPLHF.

This chain uses TRBV6-4 with TRBJ2-3, with 10 bases aligning to TRBD2. The V and J ends lost 2 bases and 2 bases, in that order; junction bases with no gene match: 4. Germline-derived CDR1 and CDR2 are MRHNA and SNTAGT. The CDR3 has 16 residues. CDR3 loop: CASSDLAGALTDTQYF. DNA of the CDR3: TGTGCCAGCAGTGACCTAGCGGGGGCCCTCACAGATACGCAGTATTTT.

The gene calls are TRBV7-2 and TRBJ1-2; possible D gene TRBD1, 6 bases. The CDR3 loop spans 14 amino acids. The ends were cut back, 1 base at V and 6 bases at J, with 12 bases in the middle. Germline V CDR1 and CDR2: SGHTA, FQGNSA. DNA for the CDR3: TGTGCCAGCAGCTTAGGCGGGGGGCAGGATGGCTACACCTTC. The encoded protein is CASSLGGGQDGYTF.

V usage is TRBV23-1 and J usage is TRBJ1-2; TRBD1 might be the D (6 bases). TRBV23-1 is an open reading frame whose function is uncertain. CDR3 length equals 14 residues. Between the trimmed V and J ends, which lost 4 bases and 7 bases, there was a span of 16 bases. CDR3 amino acids: CASSPTGRCCGYTF. CDR3 sequence (DNA): TGCGCCAGCAGTCCGACAGGTCGTTGCTGTGGCTACACCTTC.

This clone has just a few counts. The chain links TRBV4-3 to TRBJ1-2, with 9 bases aligning to TRBD1. CDR3 size: 15 residues. In germline, CDR1 is LGHNA, CDR2 YSLEER. V lost 0 bases and J lost 4; bases outside the gene matches: 3. This CDR3 reads CASSQEQGAAYGYTF. The CDR3 coding sequence is TGCGCCAGCAGCCAAGAACAGGGGGCGGCCTATGGCTACACCTTC.

As to this clone: The junction departs from the called germline gene at one end, perhaps through a read error. The chain joins TRBV7-7 to TRBJ2-2, with 9 bases matching TRBD2. The CDR3 length is 16 residues. CDR1 and CDR2 from the germline V gene are SSHAT and FNYEAQ (reference sequence). The CDR3 DNA is TGTGCTAGCAGCTTAAGGGTAGCGGGGGACTTCGGGGAGCTGTTTTTT. Amino acid sequence: CASSLRVAGDFGELFF.

This clone was picked up one time. This sequence joins TRBV18 and TRBJ2-2; maybe TRBD2 (5 bases). The CDR3 totals 15 residues. Trimming took 3 bases from V and 4 from J, leaving 12 bases between them. Germline assignment: CDR1 KGHSH and CDR2 LQKENI. Written as DNA, the CDR3 is TGTGCCAGCTCACCGGCAGCGGTCACCACCGGGGAGCTGTTTTTT. Its translation is CASSPAAVTTGELFF. The full variable domain, completed using reference TRBV18 and TRBJ2-2, is NAGVMQNPRHLVRRRGQEARLRCSPMKGHSHVYWYRQLPEEGLKFMVYLQKENIIDESGMPKERFSAEFPKEGPSILRIQQVVRGDSAAYFCASSPAAVTTGELFFGEGSRLTVL.

The V gene is TRBV18, the J gene TRBJ1-2; D is uncertain. The germline CDR1 and CDR2 sequences are KGHSH and LQKENI. The germline V and J ends were trimmed by 3 bases and 4 bases, with 9 bases remaining between them. The CDR3 extends over 13 amino acids. DNA for the CDR3: TGTGCCAGCTCACCGGGCCGCACCTATGGCTACACCTTC. This translates into CASSPGRTYGYTF.

The rearrangement links TRBV11-3 to TRBJ1-2; TRBD1 matches at 9 bases. CDR3 length equals 13 residues. Per the germline V gene, CDR1 is SGHNT and CDR2 is YENEEA. The V gene end was trimmed by 5 bases and the J gene end by 8 bases; junction bases not matched to a gene: 6. CDR3 protein: CASSRQTGGGYTF. CDR3 nucleotide sequence: TGTGCCAGCAGCCGACAGACAGGGGGAGGCTACACCTTC. Together with reference TRBV11-3 and TRBJ1-2, the CDR3 gives the full variable domain: EAGVVQSPRYKIIEKKQPVAFWCNPISGHNTLYWYLQNLGQGPELLIRYENEEAVDDSQLPKDRFSAERLKGVDSTLKIQPAELGDSAVYLCASSRQTGGGYTFGSGTRLTVV.

This clone was seen just once. DNA for the CDR3: TGTGCCAGTAGTATTGAGGGCAAATCTAACTATGGCTACACCTTC. This codes for CASSIEGKSNYGYTF. The chain couples TRBV19 to TRBJ1-2; unclear D gene. The germline CDR1 and CDR2 sequences are LNHDA and SQIVND (reference sequence). Trimming took 3 bases from V and 0 from J, leaving 11 bases between them. The CDR3 totals 15 residues.

About this clone itself: A read error may account for a junction end that differs from germline. The V and J genes are TRBV5-1 and TRBJ1-1, with D uncertain. Per the germline V gene, CDR1 is SGHRS and CDR2 is YFSETQ. CDR3 length equals 15 residues. CDR3 residues: CATSLGFLENTEAFF. The CDR3 region has the DNA TGCGCCACCAGCTTGGGGTTCTTAGAGAACACTGAAGCTTTCTTT.

V is TRBV5-1 and J is TRBJ2-5, with 8 bases aligning to TRBD1. Trimming removed 4 bases from V and 1 base from J; junction bases left unmatched: 3. The CDR3 spans 14 residues. Looked up from germline, CDR1 is SGHRS and CDR2 is YFSETQ. The CDR3 bases are TGCGCCAGCAGCCGGGACAGGTCCCAAGAGACCCAGTACTTC. Its translation: CASSRDRSQETQYF.

Only one count was recorded for this clone. This chain uses TRBV27 with TRBJ2-7, with D uncertain. The CDR3 covers 12 residues. Germline CDR1 reads MNHEY; CDR2 reads SMNVEV (reference sequence). The V end lost 6 bases, the J end lost 6 bases, and 12 bases lay between the germline ends. The CDR3 region is CASRPLGGEQYF. DNA for the CDR3: TGTGCCAGCAGGCCCCTCGGTGGCGAGCAGTACTTC.

CDR3 sequence (DNA): TGTGCCAGCAGCGTCCATAGCGGGGGGGACTACAATGAGCAGTTCTTC. Protein: CASSVHSGGDYNEQFF. The chain carries TRBV9 and TRBJ2-1; 11 bases line up with TRBD2. Trimming at V came to 2 bases and at J to 3 bases, leaving 4 bases not matched to a gene. Germline V CDR1 and CDR2: SGDLS, YYNGEE. CDR3 length: 16 amino acids.